Listed below are T cell receptor beta chains from one sample, sequenced in a study of CD8+CD57+ T cells in acquired aplastic anemia. TCRdb recomputed calls from the reads with MiXCR, one row per CDR3 protein. The table includes hundreds of thousands of distinct CDR3 sequences, under 40% detected once. Material: sorted CD4+, CD8+, or CD8+CD57+ T cells (not recorded which) from PBMCs. These receptors were collected from a human donor with aplastic anemia. The CDR3 runs from the conserved cysteine through the conserved F or W. The order of the fields is J gene, V gene, D gene, clone size, CDR3 protein, CDR3 DNA. The D gene is left open where the match is weak. A clone size is listed for some rows: how often the clone was seen (once, few, many), or a class if it is expanded.

TRBJ1-1	TRBV6-1	TRBD1	NA	CASSVGQGWTEAFF	TGTGCCAGCAGTGTGGGACAGGGGTGGACTGAAGCTTTCTTT
TRBJ1-3	TRBV7-8	NA	once	CASSLFLGGPGNTIYF	TGTGCCAGCAGCTTATTCCTTGGGGGCCCTGGAAACACCATATATTTT
TRBJ2-1	TRBV4-1	TRBD2	few	CASSQDGSGRSHEQFF	TGCGCCAGCAGCCAAGACGGTAGCGGGAGGAGCCATGAGCAGTTCTTC
TRBJ1-1	TRBV20-1	TRBD1	NA	CNAHRTGGDEAFF	TGCAACGCACACCGGACAGGGGGGGATGAAGCTTTCTTT
TRBJ2-3	TRBV20-1	TRBD1	few	CSAGGQGKGGDTQYF	TGCAGTGCTGGGGGACAGGGAAAGGGAGGAGATACGCAGTATTTT
TRBJ1-6	TRBV20-1	TRBD1	many	CSARATGEGNSPLHF	TGCAGTGCTAGGGCGACAGGGGAGGGGAATTCACCCCTCCACTTT
TRBJ2-7	TRBV10-2	NA	NA	CASSQDTVSYEQYF	TGTGCCAGCAGCCAAGACACAGTCTCCTACGAGCAGTACTTC
TRBJ2-7	TRBV29-1	TRBD1	NA	CSVEEPGQVYGYEQYF	TGCAGCGTTGAAGAGCCGGGACAGGTCTATGGCTACGAGCAGTACTTC
TRBJ1-1	TRBV7-2	NA	few	CASSLAYGDREAFF	TGTGCCAGCAGCTTAGCGTACGGTGATCGTGAAGCTTTCTTT
TRBJ1-5	TRBV4-3	TRBD1	many	CASSLTTGDGQPQHF	TGCGCCAGCAGCCTAACGACAGGGGACGGGCAGCCCCAGCATTTT
TRBJ2-5	TRBV2	NA	once	CASSLEAPQETQYF	TGTGCCAGCAGCTTGGAGGCACCCCAAGAGACCCAGTACTTC
TRBJ1-2	TRBV20-1	NA	many	CSATGPAGGYTF	TGCAGTGCCACCGGGCCGGCGGGGGGCTACACCTTC
TRBJ1-1	TRBV7-9	NA	NA	CASSPPETGEAFF	TGTGCCAGCAGCCCCCCCGAGACGGGTGAAGCTTTCTTT
TRBJ1-2	TRBV5-1	TRBD1	once	CARSPTGTGDFWSYGYTF	TGCGCCAGGAGCCCAACCGGGACAGGGGATTTTTGGAGCTATGGCTACACCTTC